This T cell receptor (beta chain) was captured in a study of OX40 agonist ivuxolimab in advanced cancers. After removal of 6 bases from V and 4 bases from J, the junction contained 11 bases not matched to a gene. CDR3 length equals 15 residues. Looked up from germline, CDR1 is GTSNPN and CDR2 is SVGIG (reference sequence). TCRdb's table, derived via immunoSEQ multiplex PCR, lists solely in-frame clones and lacks some. Of approximately 100,000 clones in the sample, 90% are singletons; the top ten hold about 1.6%. The sequences come from CD4+ or CD8+ T cells sorted from blood, collected in a trial of the OX40 agonist ivuxolimab. The sequence came from an adult with an advanced solid tumor such as melanoma, head and neck, liver or kidney cancer. The V call is TRBV30, the J call TRBJ2-2; 7 nucleotides match TRBD1. The CDR3 DNA follows: TGTGCCTGTGGAGCGGAGACAGGGCCCACCGGGGAGCTGTTTTTT. Its protein is CACGAETGPTGELFF.